This T cell receptor beta chain was observed in a study of cytomegalovirus exposure and HLA in healthy donors. Overall study: Among around 400 genotyped donors, around 80% fell in the Caucasian-associated ancestry cluster. Whole-study findings and limits: A missense DCLRE1C variant was associated with V- and J-gene trimming of TCR beta chains in a later analysis, and an independent cohort replicated the association. DRB1 showed the most TCR associations and HLA-C the fewest in a later analysis, as rates varied by HLA locus. Reportedly, HLA-A and HLA-B alleles of most subjects were accurately predicted from TCR beta.

The CDR3 has 11 amino acids. CDR1 is SQVTM, CDR2 ANQGSEA, per germline. Trimming pared 6 bases from V and 8 bases from J, leaving 13 bases between. About this clone: The antigen remains undetermined.

Primers: 60 Vbeta forward and 13 Jbeta reverse. The data were produced by immunoSEQ multiplex PCR, yet TCRdb's version contains in-frame clones alone and is incomplete. There are 120,000 or so clones in the sample; roughly a tenth occur only once, and roughly 4.2% lies in the top ten. The TCR originated in a woman between 18 and 29 years old in good health and CMV-seropositive. The chain uses TRBV29-1 and TRBJ1-2; perhaps TRBD1 as D (6 bases). Sequencing input: PBMCs. CDR3 amino acids: CSVGDTQGYTF. Written as DNA, the CDR3 is TGCAGCGTCGGGGACACGCAAGGCTACACCTTC.